The clone carrying this TCR beta chain was detected a few times. The target antigen is unknown. This entry comes from a study of T cells in Graves' hyperthyroidism and ophthalmopathy. TCR beta CDR3 sequences were amplified from RNA transcripts. An initial round of RT-PCR targeting the TCR CDR3 relied on the HTBI primer set. TCRdb re-called the multiplex PCR reads with MiXCR, one entry per CDR3 protein. The data hold hundreds of thousands of distinct CDR3 sequences, with more than 20% observed a single time. V lost 7 bases and J lost 0, with 10 bases in between. CDR1 SNHLY and CDR2 FYNNEI come from the germline V gene. The CDR3 contains 14 residues. Exclusion of patients followed from uncontrolled infection, other autoimmune disease, pregnancy or lactation. Diagnosis rested on symptoms, serum thyroxine and TRAb, thyroid ultrasound, and orbital computed tomography. 10 ml fresh peripheral blood yielded the PBMCs.

Whole-study findings and limits: Among thyroid clonotypes expanded above 0.001, most also appeared in blood.

The source material was blood. The source is a young man with Graves' ophthalmopathy. This sequence joins TRBV2 and TRBJ2-4; unclear D gene. CDR3 nucleotides: TGTGCCAGCAAAGGAGATGCAGCCAAAAACATTCAGTACTTC. This codes for CASKGDAAKNIQYF.